Detailed here is one T cell receptor (beta chain). Its antigen is still unknown. Per-base quality was not reported, and no clone a single base away is much larger than it. The data belong to a study of T-cell memory formation after mild COVID-19 (dated by TCRdb to about 2021). The study in broad terms: TCR sequence clusters from the two donors were found to be largely donor specific. In a couple of donors, T-cell clones that expanded and contracted after mild COVID-19 were tracked by sequencing TCRalpha and TCRbeta repertoires over time. Two young, previously healthy adult volunteers, one female and one male, were included in the cohort.

V is pared back by 3 bases and J by 4 bases, with 15 bases lying between the germline termini. Its CDR3 holds 14 amino acids, cysteine through phenylalanine. Only CDR3 DNA remains: 42 bases, in frame from the first base. Based on the germline V gene, the CDR1 and CDR2 sequences are SQVTM and ANQGSEA. Overall study results and their limits: Only a couple of mild cases were covered by the study, and larger cohorts that include severe cases with pre-infection samples were considered necessary. The detection of some responding clones in pre-infection memory suggests that pre-existing cross-reactive memory T cells joined the SARS-CoV-2 response. SARS-CoV-2 specificity was not confirmed for the second-wave clones peaking on day 37. From day 15 to 85, contracting clones showed balanced CD4/CD8 phenotypes, whereas a second wave of clones that expanded from day 15 to 37 leaned towards CD4+. Contracting CD4+ clones turned up mainly in the CM and EM memory subsets, whereas EMRA was where CD8+ clones were enriched.

PBMCs were isolated by Ficoll-Paque density gradient centrifugation. Instrument used: Illumina NovaSeq 6000. TCRalpha and TCRbeta cDNA libraries were built by 5'RACE with constant-segment primers, adding sample barcodes and unique molecular identifiers. Trizol reagent was used to extract RNA from every sample. Library amplification was performed in two PCR steps, and a second sample barcode and Illumina TruSeq adapters were introduced in the second step. The libraries were sequenced on an Illumina NovaSeq using 2 x 150 bp paired-end reads. The paper's processing steps were these. Demultiplexing of reads and collapsing into UMI-guided consensus sequences were performed with migec v1.2.7. Using mixcr v2.1.11, the UMI consensuses were aligned to TRA and TRB V and J templates and assembled into clonotypes. A clonotype was counted as expanded or contracted only when both edgeR and NoisET called the clonotype significant, with the noise models trained on biological replicates. For edgeR calls, a false discovery rate-adjusted p below 0.01 and a log2 fold-change threshold of 1 were applied. As an exploratory analysis of dynamics, PCA with hierarchical clustering was applied to max-normalized trajectories of the 1000 most abundant clonotypes. The CD4 or CD8 phenotype of responding clones was assigned using the separately sequenced CD4+ and CD8+ repertoires. The public reads were reanalyzed by TCRdb: fastp trimming at Q25, MiXCR alignment, in-frame beta chains only. Rows matching on CDR3 protein sequence are summarized as one entry with the most common DNA and genes. The V and J calls follow TCRdb's processing rather than the paper's. The table for this sample lists 120,000 to 150,000 distinct CDR3 sequences; roughly 6.3% of them were counted only once. The ten largest clonotypes hold roughly 2.1% of the sample.

Material for sequencing was PBMCs or a T cell subset sorted from them (not recorded which). The sequence was collected from an adult woman who had mild COVID-19 (a few samples of this study predate the infection). The sample titles of this study are shuffled in the database, so cell type and time point are left out; the donor was told from shared clones. The V and J segments used are TRBV29-1 and TRBJ2-5, with the D gene not confidently named. The DNA is TGCAGCGTTGATCTTGCAGGTCGGAGAGAGACCCAGTACTTC. It translates as CSVDLAGRRETQYF.